The next 13 T cell receptor beta chains were all read from a single sample in a study of OX40 agonist ivuxolimab in advanced cancers. The assay was immunoSEQ multiplex PCR, and TCRdb's table has in-frame clones only and misses some. The sample has about 73,000 clones; over 80% are singletons. The sample consisted of CD4+ or CD8+ T cells sorted from blood, taken in a trial of the OX40 agonist ivuxolimab. These receptors came from an adult with an advanced solid tumor such as melanoma, head and neck, liver or kidney cancer.

This chain joins TRBV28 and TRBJ1-2; D not certain. The length of the CDR3 is 14 residues. The V and J ends lost 6 bases and 1 base respectively, with 12 bases between them. CDR1 is MDHEN and CDR2 is SYDVKM in the germline V gene. The CDR3 region is CASRITDINYGYTF. In nucleotides, the CDR3 is TGTGCCAGCAGAATAACAGATATTAACTATGGCTACACCTTC.

The rearrangement uses TRBV6-5 and TRBJ2-7, with D perhaps given as TRBD1 or TRBD2 (6 bases each). CDR1 is MNHEY, CDR2 SVGAGI, per germline. The CDR3 is 15 residues long. Trimming pared 10 bases from V and 0 bases from J, leaving 19 bases between. The CDR3, as DNA: TGTGCCACGGGGGCCTCAGCCGCTGGCTCCTACGAGCAGTACTTC. The encoded protein is CATGASAAGSYEQYF.

V gene TRBV29-1 combines with J gene TRBJ2-7, with a weak D call TRBD2 (7 bases). This CDR3 comprises 14 residues. CDR1 SQVTM and CDR2 ANQGSEA come from the germline V gene. The germline V and J ends were trimmed by 3 bases and 6 bases, with 18 bases remaining between them. The CDR3: CSVDLGRGQGEQYF. As DNA, the CDR3 is TGCAGCGTTGACCTGGGGCGGGGGCAAGGCGAGCAGTACTTC.

The chain uses TRBV5-4 and TRBJ2-7; 8 bases are shared with TRBD2. The J segment lost 2 bases and the V segment lost 4 bases, leaving 8 bases of the junction unmatched. Germline CDR1 is SGHNT and CDR2 is YYREEE (reference sequence). CDR3 length: 15 residues. In DNA form, the CDR3 reads TGTGCCAGCAGCCGGGGGGGCGGCGGGACCTACGAGCAGTACTTC. Translation gives CASSRGGGGTYEQYF. The full variable domain, its missing parts supplied by reference TRBV5-4 and TRBJ2-7, is ETGVTQSPTHLIKTRGQQVTLRCSSQSGHNTVSWYQQALGQGPQFIFQYYREEENGRGNFPPRFSGLQFPNYSSELNVNALELDDSALYLCASSRGGGGTYEQYFGPGTRLTVT.

This clone was detected only once. The chain is built from TRBV29-1 and TRBJ2-2; D might be TRBD2 (5 bases). Germline V CDR1 and CDR2: SQVTM, ANQGSEA. The CDR3 extends over 13 amino acids. V was cut by 6 bases and J by 5 bases, with 13 bases left in between. The CDR3 region has the DNA TGCAGCGTCCTCGGACTCAGAACCGGGGAGCTGTTTTTT. Protein product: CSVLGLRTGELFF.

V and J are TRBV5-1 and TRBJ2-7; a weak D match, TRBD1 (6 bases). Trimming pared 4 bases from V and 1 base from J, leaving 15 bases between. The CDR3 totals 15 residues. Per the germline V gene, CDR1 is SGHRS and CDR2 is YFSETQ. CDR3 region: CASSPLTGLSYEQYF. The DNA of the CDR3 is TGCGCCAGCAGCCCATTGACAGGCTTATCCTACGAGCAGTACTTC.

The chain links TRBV5-6 to TRBJ1-5; TRBD1 agrees at 9 bases. The CDR3 totals 15 residues. With V trimmed by 0 bases and J by 4 bases, 2 bases remained unmatched. Germline V gene lookup returns CDR1 SGHDT and CDR2 YYEEEE. The CDR3, as DNA: TGTGCCAGCAGCTTGGCCGGGACAGGGAATCAGCCCCAGCATTTT. It translates to CASSLAGTGNQPQHF.

About this clone itself: At one end the junction does not follow the germline gene, possibly because of a read error. The V call is TRBV7-7, the J call TRBJ2-2; a weak D match, TRBD2 (6 bases). Germline CDR1 reads SSHAT; CDR2 reads FNYEAQ (reference sequence). CDR3 size: 15 residues. The chain's CDR3 is CASSPGAGNTGELFF. DNA of the CDR3: TGTGCTAGCAGCCCCGGAGCGGGTAACACCGGGGAGCTGTTTTTT.

This rearrangement joins TRBV27 to TRBJ2-1; TRBD2 aligns across 11 bases. This CDR3 has 17 residues. V dropped 5 bases and J dropped 0; count of bases not matched to a gene: 6. The germline CDR1 and CDR2 sequences are MNHEY and SMNVEV (reference sequence). Written as DNA, the CDR3 is TGTGCCAGCAGTCGCCGACTAGCGGGAAGCTCCTACAATGAGCAGTTCTTC. As protein: CASSRRLAGSSYNEQFF.

This chain joins TRBV4-1 and TRBJ2-3; 10 bases line up with TRBD2. Germline trimming cut 0 bases from V and 8 bases from J; bases unmatched to any gene: 5. This CDR3 is built from 15 residues. The germline V gene encodes CDR1 MGHRA and CDR2 YSYEKL. For the CDR3, the DNA is TGCGCCAGCAGCCAAGAAGCTAGCGGGAGAGGTACGCAGTATTTT. Its translation is CASSQEASGRGTQYF.

J is TRBJ2-3 and V is TRBV11-3; 7 nucleotides match TRBD2. The germline V gene has CDR1 SGHNT and CDR2 YENEEA. The CDR3 has 14 residues. The ends lost 1 base at V and 4 bases at J; junction bases unmatched: 2. The DNA of the CDR3 is TGTGCCAGCAGCTTAGGAAGCGGGGCAGATACGCAGTATTTT. Translation gives CASSLGSGADTQYF.

The V gene is TRBV25-1, the J gene TRBJ2-1; 7 bases are shared with TRBD1. Trimming at V came to 0 bases and at J to 5 bases, leaving 4 bases not matched to a gene. The CDR3 has 15 amino acids. CDR1 and CDR2 (germline): MGHDK, SYGVNS. CDR3 DNA sequence: TGTGCCAGCAGTGAATACAGGGGGTTCGACAATGAGCAGTTCTTC. Protein product: CASSEYRGFDNEQFF.

The chain has TRBV7-9 and TRBJ2-5; D is uncertain. Trimming removed 2 bases at V and 2 bases at J, with 0 bases between. The CDR3 is 11 amino acids. CDR1 and CDR2 from the germline V gene are SEHNR and FQNEAQ (reference sequence). The CDR3 loop is CASSLQETQYF. CDR3 nucleotide sequence: TGTGCCAGCAGCTTACAAGAGACCCAGTACTTC.